This T cell receptor (beta chain) was recovered during a study of blood T cell repertoires in COVID-19. On the study more broadly: There were acute and convalescent COVID-19 samples, and they came from the United States, Italy and Spain. T cells, B-cell-depleted T cells, or PBMCs supplied cDNA or gDNA.

Authors' processing steps: Counts of nucleated cells, estimated from reference gene primer amplification, were obtained. TCRdb keeps only in-frame clones here, not all; method: immunoSEQ multiplex PCR. The V and J calls and clone size come from that table; D and trimming were worked out from the DNA. The sample carries some 90,000 clones, 80% recorded once. With V trimmed by 9 bases and J by 2 bases, 5 bases remained unmatched. There are 13 residues in the CDR3. Germline CDR1 and CDR2: SGHNT and YYREEE (reference sequence). The chain joins TRBV5-4 to TRBJ2-3; 8 bases are a match to TRBD2. This receptor was identified in a human donor in a cohort sampled during active COVID-19. Specimen: peripheral blood. In DNA, the CDR3 is TGTGCCATTACGACTAGCGCCACAGATACGCAGTATTTT. Protein: CAITTSATDTQYF. The full variable domain, with the rest looked up from reference TRBV5-4 and TRBJ2-3, is ETGVTQSPTHLIKTRGQQVTLRCSSQSGHNTVSWYQQALGQGPQFIFQYYREEENGRGNFPPRFSGLQFPNYSSELNVNALELDDSALYLCAITTSATDTQYFGPGTRLTVL.